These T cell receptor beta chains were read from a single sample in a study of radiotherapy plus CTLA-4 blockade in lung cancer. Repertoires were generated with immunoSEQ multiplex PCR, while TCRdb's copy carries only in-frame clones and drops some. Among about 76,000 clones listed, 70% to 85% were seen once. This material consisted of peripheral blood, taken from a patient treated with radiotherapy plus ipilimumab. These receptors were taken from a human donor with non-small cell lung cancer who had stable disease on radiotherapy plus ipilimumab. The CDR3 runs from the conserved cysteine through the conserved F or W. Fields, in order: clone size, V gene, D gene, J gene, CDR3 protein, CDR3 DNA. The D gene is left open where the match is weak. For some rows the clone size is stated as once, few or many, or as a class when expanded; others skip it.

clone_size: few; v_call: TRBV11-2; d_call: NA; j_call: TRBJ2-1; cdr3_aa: CASSLVSGAYNEQFF; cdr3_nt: TGTGCCAGCAGCTTAGTTTCCGGGGCCTACAATGAGCAGTTCTTC
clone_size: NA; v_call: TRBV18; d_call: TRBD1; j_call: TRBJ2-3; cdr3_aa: CASSPTGASTDTQYF; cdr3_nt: TGTGCCAGCTCACCGACAGGGGCAAGCACAGATACGCAGTATTTT
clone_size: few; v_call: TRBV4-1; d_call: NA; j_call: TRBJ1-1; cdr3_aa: CASSQGAGLVAFF; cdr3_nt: TGCGCCAGCAGCCAGGGGGCTGGGCTGGTGGCTTTCTTT
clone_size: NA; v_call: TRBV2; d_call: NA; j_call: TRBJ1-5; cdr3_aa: CASSEWFGPQHF; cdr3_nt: TGTGCCAGCAGTGAATGGTTTGGGCCCCAGCATTTT
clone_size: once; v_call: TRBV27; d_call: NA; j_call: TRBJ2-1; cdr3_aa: CASSQWGGGEQFF; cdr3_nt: TGTGCCAGCAGTCAGTGGGGAGGCGGTGAGCAGTTCTTC
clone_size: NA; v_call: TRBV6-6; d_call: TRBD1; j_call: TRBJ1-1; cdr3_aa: CASRDRGNTEAFF; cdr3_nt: TGTGCCAGCAGGGACAGGGGGAACACTGAAGCTTTCTTT
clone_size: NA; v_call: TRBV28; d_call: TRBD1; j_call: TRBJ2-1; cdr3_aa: CASSEDRGSVF; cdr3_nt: TGTGCCAGCAGTGAGGACAGGGGAAGCGTCTTC
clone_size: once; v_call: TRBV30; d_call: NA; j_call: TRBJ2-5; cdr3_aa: CACAPPGAETQYF; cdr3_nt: TGTGCCTGTGCCCCCCCGGGGGCAGAGACCCAGTACTTC
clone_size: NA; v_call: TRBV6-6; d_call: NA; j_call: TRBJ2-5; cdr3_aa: CASSYSTSGPETQYF; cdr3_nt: TGTGCCAGCAGTTACTCGACAAGTGGACCCGAGACCCAGTACTTC
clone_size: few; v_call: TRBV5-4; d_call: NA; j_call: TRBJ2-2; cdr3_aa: CASNLVGGHTGELFF; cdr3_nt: TGTGCCAGCAACCTGGTTGGGGGGCACACCGGGGAGCTGTTTTTT
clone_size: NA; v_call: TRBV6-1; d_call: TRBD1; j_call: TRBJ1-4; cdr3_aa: CASSVNRGPATNEKLFF; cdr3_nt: TGTGCCAGCAGTGTAAACAGGGGGCCTGCAACTAATGAAAAACTGTTTTTT
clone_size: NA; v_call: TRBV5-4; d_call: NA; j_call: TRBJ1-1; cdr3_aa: CACFLGIEAFF; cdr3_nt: TGTGCCTGCTTTTTGGGCATTGAAGCTTTCTTT
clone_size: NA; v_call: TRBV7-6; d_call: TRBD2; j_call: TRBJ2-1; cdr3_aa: CASSSSLAGGRKVNEQFF; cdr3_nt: TGTGCCAGCAGTTCGTCCCTAGCGGGGGGGCGCAAAGTCAATGAGCAGTTCTTC
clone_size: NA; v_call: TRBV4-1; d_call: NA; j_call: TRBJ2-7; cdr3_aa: CASSPFPGDTYEQYF; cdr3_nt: TGCGCCAGCAGCCCCTTCCCCGGGGATACCTACGAGCAGTACTTC
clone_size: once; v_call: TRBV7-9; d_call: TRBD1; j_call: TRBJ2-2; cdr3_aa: CASRVDRGTGELFF; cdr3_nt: TGTGCCAGCAGGGTGGACAGGGGGACCGGGGAGCTGTTTTTT
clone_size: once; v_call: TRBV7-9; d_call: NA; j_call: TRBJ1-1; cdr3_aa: CASSLQENTEAFF; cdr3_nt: TGTGCCAGCAGCCTACAAGAGAACACTGAAGCTTTCTTT
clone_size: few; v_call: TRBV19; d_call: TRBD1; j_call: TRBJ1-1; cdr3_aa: CASRRGQFNTEAFF; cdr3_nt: TGTGCCAGTAGGCGGGGACAGTTTAACACTGAAGCTTTCTTT
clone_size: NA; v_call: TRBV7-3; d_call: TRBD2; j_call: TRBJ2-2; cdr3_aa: CASSFPTREIDTGELFF; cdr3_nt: TGTGCCAGCAGCTTTCCTACGCGGGAGATCGACACCGGGGAGCTGTTTTTT
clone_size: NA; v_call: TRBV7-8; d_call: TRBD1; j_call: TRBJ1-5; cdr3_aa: CASSLVSGGAGQPQHF; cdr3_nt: TGTGCCAGCAGCTTAGTGTCAGGGGGCGCGGGACAGCCCCAGCATTTT
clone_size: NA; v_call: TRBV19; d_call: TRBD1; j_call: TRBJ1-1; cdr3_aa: CASSKYNPGQAEAFF; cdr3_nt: TGTGCCAGTAGTAAATACAACCCGGGACAGGCTGAAGCTTTCTTT
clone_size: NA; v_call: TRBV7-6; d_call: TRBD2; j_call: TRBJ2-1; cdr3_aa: CASSSLAGGYNEQFF; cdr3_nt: TGTGCCAGCAGCTCCCTAGCGGGGGGATACAATGAGCAGTTCTTC
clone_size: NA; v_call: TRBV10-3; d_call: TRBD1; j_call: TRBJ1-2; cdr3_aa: CAISEDRGGTYGYTF; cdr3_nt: TGTGCCATCAGTGAGGACAGGGGTGGCACCTATGGCTACACCTTC
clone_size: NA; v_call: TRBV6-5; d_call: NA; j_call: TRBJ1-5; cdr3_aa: CASSEQGGGNQPQHF; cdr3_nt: TGTGCCAGCAGCGAACAGGGAGGGGGCAATCAGCCCCAGCATTTT
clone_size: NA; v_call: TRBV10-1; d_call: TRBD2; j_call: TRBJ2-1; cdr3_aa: CASSGVGGLNNEQFF; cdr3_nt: TGCGCCAGCAGTGGGGTGGGAGGGCTGAACAATGAGCAGTTCTTC
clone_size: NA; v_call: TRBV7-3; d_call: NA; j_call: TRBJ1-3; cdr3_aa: CASSLNPGPGNTIYF; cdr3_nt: TGTGCCAGCAGCTTAAATCCAGGGCCTGGAAACACCATATATTTT
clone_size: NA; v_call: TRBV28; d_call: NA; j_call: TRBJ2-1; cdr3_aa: CASSFPPGRTYNEQFF; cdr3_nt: TGTGCCAGCAGTTTCCCGCCGGGACGCACCTACAATGAGCAGTTCTTC
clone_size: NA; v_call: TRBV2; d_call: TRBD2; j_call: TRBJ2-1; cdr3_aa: CASSESGGIYNEQFF; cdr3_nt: TGTGCCAGCAGCGAAAGCGGGGGTATCTACAATGAGCAGTTCTTC
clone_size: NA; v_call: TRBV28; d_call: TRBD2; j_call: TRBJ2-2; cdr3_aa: CASSSLRLAGGGTGELFF; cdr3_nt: TGTGCCAGCAGTTCCTTGCGACTAGCGGGAGGGGGCACCGGGGAGCTGTTTTTT
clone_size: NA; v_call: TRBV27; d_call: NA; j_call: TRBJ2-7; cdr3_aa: CASRPQNSYEQYF; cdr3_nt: TGTGCCAGCAGACCCCAGAACTCCTACGAGCAGTACTTC
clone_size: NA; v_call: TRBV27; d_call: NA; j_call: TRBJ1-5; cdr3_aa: CASSLLWGNQPQHF; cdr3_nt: TGTGCCAGCAGTTTACTGTGGGGGAATCAGCCCCAGCATTTT
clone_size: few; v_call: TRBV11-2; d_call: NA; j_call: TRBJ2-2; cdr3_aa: CASSLGTMNTGELFF; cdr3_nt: TGTGCCAGCAGCTTGGGAACAATGAACACCGGGGAGCTGTTTTTT
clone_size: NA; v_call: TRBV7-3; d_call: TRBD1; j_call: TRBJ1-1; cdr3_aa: CASSGQGIGEAFF; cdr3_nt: TGTGCCAGCAGCGGACAGGGGATAGGTGAAGCTTTCTTT
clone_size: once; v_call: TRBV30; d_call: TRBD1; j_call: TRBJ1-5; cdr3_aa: CALSRGDRDQPQHF; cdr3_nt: TGTGCTCTGAGTCGGGGGGACAGAGATCAGCCCCAGCATTTT
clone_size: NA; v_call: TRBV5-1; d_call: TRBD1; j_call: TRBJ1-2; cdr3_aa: CASSSGGLGYNGYTF; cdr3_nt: TGCGCCAGCAGCTCAGGGGGCTTAGGGTATAATGGCTACACCTTC
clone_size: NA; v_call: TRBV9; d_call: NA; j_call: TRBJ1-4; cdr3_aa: CASSVGPGQGNEKLFF; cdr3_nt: TGTGCCAGCAGCGTAGGTCCCGGCCAGGGGAATGAAAAACTGTTTTTT
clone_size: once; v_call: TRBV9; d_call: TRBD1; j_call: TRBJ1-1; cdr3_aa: CASSVEAGGTEAFF; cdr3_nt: TGTGCCAGCAGCGTAGAGGCAGGGGGCACTGAAGCTTTCTTT
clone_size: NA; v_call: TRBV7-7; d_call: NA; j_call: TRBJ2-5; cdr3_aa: CASSPRPVETQYF; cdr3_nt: TGTGCCAGCAGCCCCCGTCCGGTCGAGACCCAGTACTTC
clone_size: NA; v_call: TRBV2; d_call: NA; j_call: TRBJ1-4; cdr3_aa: CASSFQTGLNEKLFF; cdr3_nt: TGTGCCAGCAGTTTCCAGACAGGACTTAATGAAAAACTGTTTTTT
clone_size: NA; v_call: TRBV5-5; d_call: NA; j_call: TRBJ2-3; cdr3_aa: CASRRSTDTQYF; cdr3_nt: TGTGCCAGCAGGCGTAGCACAGATACGCAGTATTTT
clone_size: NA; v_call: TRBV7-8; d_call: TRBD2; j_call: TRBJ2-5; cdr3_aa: CASSLRRLAAQETQYF; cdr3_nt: TGTGCCAGCAGCTTAAGAAGACTAGCGGCTCAAGAGACCCAGTACTTC
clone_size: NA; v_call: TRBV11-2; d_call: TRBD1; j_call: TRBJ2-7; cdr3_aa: CASSLRDRGREQYF; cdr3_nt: TGTGCCAGCAGCCTCCGGGACAGGGGGCGGGAGCAGTACTTC
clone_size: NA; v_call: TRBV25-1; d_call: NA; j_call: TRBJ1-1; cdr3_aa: CASSEYRGPSATEAFF; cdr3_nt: TGTGCCAGCAGTGAATACAGGGGACCTTCGGCCACTGAAGCTTTCTTT
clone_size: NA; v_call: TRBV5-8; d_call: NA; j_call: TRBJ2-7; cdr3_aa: CASSFPGSYEQYF; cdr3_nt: TGTGCCAGCAGCTTCCCAGGTAGCTACGAGCAGTACTTC
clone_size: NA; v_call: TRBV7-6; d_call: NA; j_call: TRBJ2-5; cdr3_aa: CASSLGRETQYF; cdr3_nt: TGTGCCAGCAGCTTAGGTCGGGAGACCCAGTACTTC
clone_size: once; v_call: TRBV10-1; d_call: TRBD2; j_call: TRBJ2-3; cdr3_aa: CASSESGTSGVTDTQYF; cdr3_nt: TGCGCCAGCAGTGAGTCTGGGACTAGCGGGGTCACAGATACGCAGTATTTT
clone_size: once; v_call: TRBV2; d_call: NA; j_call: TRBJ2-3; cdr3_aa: CASTGAHDVTDTQYF; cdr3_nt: TGTGCCAGCACCGGGGCCCACGACGTTACAGATACGCAGTATTTT
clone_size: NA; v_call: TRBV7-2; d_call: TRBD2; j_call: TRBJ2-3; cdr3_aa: CASSKWGLAGVDTQYF; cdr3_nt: TGTGCCAGCAGCAAATGGGGACTAGCGGGAGTTGATACGCAGTATTTT
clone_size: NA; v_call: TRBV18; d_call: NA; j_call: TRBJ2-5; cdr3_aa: CASSPGLDETQYF; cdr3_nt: TGTGCCAGCTCACCGGGGCTGGATGAGACCCAGTACTTC
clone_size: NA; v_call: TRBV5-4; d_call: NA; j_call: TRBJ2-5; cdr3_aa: CASRGTARETQYF; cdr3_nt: TGTGCCAGCAGAGGAACAGCGCGCGAGACCCAGTACTTC
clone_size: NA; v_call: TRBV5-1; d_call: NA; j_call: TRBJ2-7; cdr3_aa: CASSLTNYEQYF; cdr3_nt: TGCGCCAGCAGCTTAACAAATTACGAGCAGTACTTC
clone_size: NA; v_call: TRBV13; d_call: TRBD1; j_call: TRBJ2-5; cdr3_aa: CASSLGMDRGRKTQYF; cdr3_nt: TGTGCCAGCAGCTTAGGTATGGACAGGGGGCGGAAGACCCAGTACTTC
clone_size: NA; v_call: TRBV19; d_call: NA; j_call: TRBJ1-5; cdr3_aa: CATHQRRGRSNQPQHF; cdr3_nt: TGTGCCACCCACCAGAGGAGGGGTCGTAGCAATCAGCCCCAGCATTTT
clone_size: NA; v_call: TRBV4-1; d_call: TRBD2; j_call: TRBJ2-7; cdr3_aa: CASSQLAGGPGQYF; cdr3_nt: TGCGCCAGCAGCCAACTAGCGGGGGGCCCCGGGCAGTACTTC
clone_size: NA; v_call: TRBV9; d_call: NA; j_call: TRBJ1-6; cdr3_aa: CASSPQPGSNSPLHF; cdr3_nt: TGTGCCAGCAGCCCCCAGCCGGGCAGTAATTCACCCCTCCACTTT
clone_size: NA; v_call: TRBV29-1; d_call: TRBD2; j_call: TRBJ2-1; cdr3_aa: CSGLGTSAYNEQFF; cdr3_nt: TGCAGCGGCCTAGGGACTAGCGCATACAATGAGCAGTTCTTC